These T cell receptor beta chains were read from a single sample in a study of cytomegalovirus exposure and HLA in healthy donors. Only in-frame clones appear in the TCRdb table, and some are missing; sequencing was by immunoSEQ multiplex PCR. The sample has about 140,000 clones; approximately 86% are singletons. The specimen was PBMCs. The origin of the receptors is a woman in her thirties or forties in good health and CMV-seronegative. The CDR3 runs from the conserved cysteine through the conserved F or W. The D gene is left open where the match is weak. Only part of the rows carry a size: once, few, many, or a class if the clone is expanded.

size	J	V	D	DNA	CDR3
.	TRBJ1-1	TRBV6-5	.	TGTGCCAGCAGTGTACGGGAAAACACTGAAGCTTTCTTT	CASSVRENTEAFF
.	TRBJ1-1	TRBV2	TRBD1	TGTGCCAGGACTAGACAGGGAGGCACTGAAGCTTTCTTT	CARTRQGGTEAFF
.	TRBJ2-5	TRBV11-2	.	TGTGCCAGCAGCCCCCAACAAGAGACCCAGTACTTC	CASSPQQETQYF
.	TRBJ2-1	TRBV2	TRBD2	TGTGCCAGCAGTGGGGGACTAGGCGACGAGCAGTTCTTC	CASSGGLGDEQFF
.	TRBJ2-1	TRBV5-1	.	TGCGCCAGCAGCGCAGGCTCCTACAATGAGCAGTTCTTC	CASSAGSYNEQFF
.	TRBJ2-5	TRBV5-1	TRBD1	TGCGCCAGCAGCTTGGCCTTCAGGGGGCCTCAAGAGACCCAGTACTTC	CASSLAFRGPQETQYF
.	TRBJ1-1	TRBV2	TRBD1	TGTGCCAGCACCGCACAGGGGCCTGAAGCTTTCTTT	CASTAQGPEAFF
.	TRBJ2-1	TRBV11-1	TRBD2	TGTGCCAGCAGCTTAGAGGGGGGGAGGGGACTAGCGGGAGATGAGCAGTTCTTC	CASSLEGGRGLAGDEQFF
few	TRBJ1-1	TRBV28	TRBD1	TGTGCCAGCGGGGACAGGGCTGAAGCTTTCTTT	CASGDRAEAFF
once	TRBJ2-1	TRBV5-1	.	TGCGCCAGCAGCTTCAGTGATGGCTCCTACAATGAGCAGTTCTTC	CASSFSDGSYNEQFF
.	TRBJ2-7	TRBV7-9	.	TGTGCCAGCAGCTTAGAAGGGGGAACCTACTACGAGCAGTACTTC	CASSLEGGTYYEQYF
.	TRBJ2-7	TRBV29-1	TRBD1	TGCAGCGTCGTCACAGGGGTTAGGTACGAGCAGTACTTC	CSVVTGVRYEQYF
.	TRBJ2-3	TRBV27	TRBD2	TGTGCCAGCAGTTTCTCCGCCCCCGGGGGGGAGGGCCATACAGATACGCAGTATTTT	CASSFSAPGGEGHTDTQYF
.	TRBJ2-7	TRBV5-1	TRBD2	TGCGCCAGCAGCTTGCTAGCGGGAGGGCCCCAAACCTACGAGCAGTACTTC	CASSLLAGGPQTYEQYF
.	TRBJ1-1	TRBV14	.	TGTGCCAGCAGCCCATCAGGGAACACTGAAGCTTTCTTT	CASSPSGNTEAFF
once	TRBJ1-6	TRBV6-1	.	TGTGCCAGCAGTGAATTCTGGGGGGGTAAGGCCTATAATTCACCCCTCCACTTT	CASSEFWGGKAYNSPLHF
once	TRBJ2-5	TRBV2	TRBD2	TGTGCCAGCAGTGAACTTGGGCCTAGCGGGACCTACCAAGAGACCCAGTACTTC	CASSELGPSGTYQETQYF
.	TRBJ1-2	TRBV5-8	.	TGTGCCAGCAGCTATGAGATTCGGGGGGCTGGCTACACCTTC	CASSYEIRGAGYTF
.	TRBJ2-1	TRBV19	TRBD2	TGTGCCAGCGCAGCCCCCCGGACTAGCAATGAGCAGTTCTTC	CASAAPRTSNEQFF
.	TRBJ1-5	TRBV7-9	.	TGTGCCAGCAGCTTAGGAGTCAATCAGCCCCAGCATTTT	CASSLGVNQPQHF
.	TRBJ2-7	TRBV7-6	.	TGTGCCAGCAGCTTAGCGTCTTTCAGGGGTAGAAGCTCCTACGAGCAGTACTTC	CASSLASFRGRSSYEQYF
few	TRBJ1-1	TRBV29-1	.	TGCAGCGTTAGGTTTACAGAAAACACTGAAGCTTTCTTT	CSVRFTENTEAFF
few	TRBJ2-7	TRBV19	TRBD1	TGTGCCAGTTCCAGGGGGCCCTACGAGCAGTACTTC	CASSRGPYEQYF
.	TRBJ2-7	TRBV6-5	.	TGTGCCAGCAGTTCCCTACTAGCTCCCCTCGCCGAGCAGTACTTC	CASSSLLAPLAEQYF
.	TRBJ1-3	TRBV5-4	.	TGTGCCAGCAGCCGACCGGACAGAAACACCATATATTTT	CASSRPDRNTIYF
.	TRBJ2-1	TRBV29-1	.	TGCAGCGTTGAAGGTACTAGCTTCTACAATGAGCAGTTCTTC	CSVEGTSFYNEQFF
.	TRBJ2-1	TRBV13	.	TGTGCCAGCAGCCAACCACTAGGATCTTACAATGAGCAGTTCTTC	CASSQPLGSYNEQFF
.	TRBJ2-1	TRBV5-1	TRBD2	TGCGCCAGCAGCTTTCTAGCGGGGGATTACAATGAGCAGTTCTTC	CASSFLAGDYNEQFF
once	TRBJ1-2	TRBV4-1	.	TGCGCCAGCAGCCAAGATCCGGGGGAGGCCTATGGCTACACCTTC	CASSQDPGEAYGYTF
few	TRBJ1-2	TRBV28	.	TGTGCCAGCAGTTTCGGGGAGGGCAACTATGGCTACACCTTC	CASSFGEGNYGYTF
.	TRBJ1-1	TRBV11-3	.	TGTGCCAGCAGCTTCTCCGGGAGGAACACTGAAGCTTTCTTT	CASSFSGRNTEAFF
.	TRBJ2-2	TRBV19	.	TGTGCCAGTAGTACAGTACAGGTTAACACCGGGGAGCTGTTTTTT	CASSTVQVNTGELFF
.	TRBJ1-2	TRBV7-2	TRBD1	TGTGCCAGCAGCGACACAGGGGGCTCTGTTGGCTACACCTTC	CASSDTGGSVGYTF
.	TRBJ2-2	TRBV27	TRBD2	TGTGCCAGCAGTTGGCGACTAGCGGGATATTCCGAAATATATGCCGGGGAGCTGTTTTTT	CASSWRLAGYSEIYAGELFF
.	TRBJ2-3	TRBV9	TRBD2	TGTGCCAGCAGCGTAGGGCTAGCGGGAGCAAGAGATACGCAGTATTTT	CASSVGLAGARDTQYF
.	TRBJ2-3	TRBV21-1	.	TGTGCCAGCAGCAAAGTAGAGGTCTCTAGCACAGATACGCAGTATTTT	CASSKVEVSSTDTQYF
.	TRBJ1-1	TRBV6-5	TRBD1	TGTGCCAGCAGTTACAACAGGGGCCAAAACACTGAAGCTTTCTTT	CASSYNRGQNTEAFF
.	TRBJ2-5	TRBV11-1	.	TGTGCCAGCAGCGTCGGACTTTCCGAGACCCAGTACTTC	CASSVGLSETQYF
once	TRBJ2-3	TRBV7-9	.	TGTGCCAGCAGCCAGCCGGGAACATCCACAGATACGCAGTATTTT	CASSQPGTSTDTQYF
.	TRBJ2-1	TRBV2	.	TGTGCCAGCAGTCTTAGCGGCGGGGCCTACAATGAGCAGTTCTTC	CASSLSGGAYNEQFF
.	TRBJ2-1	TRBV13	.	TGTGCCAGCAGCTTAGCCAGGGGCAACAATGAGCAGTTCTTC	CASSLARGNNEQFF
.	TRBJ1-2	TRBV5-4	TRBD1	TGTGCCAGCAGCTTATTTACAGGGGTCTATGGCTACACCTTC	CASSLFTGVYGYTF
.	TRBJ1-2	TRBV7-6	TRBD1	TGTGCCAGCAGCTTGGGACAGAGATATGGCTACACCTTC	CASSLGQRYGYTF
few	TRBJ2-3	TRBV11-2	TRBD2	TGTGCCAGCAGCCCTCCAGGGAGGGTGGGCACAGATACGCAGTATTTT	CASSPPGRVGTDTQYF
once	TRBJ2-7	TRBV6-5	.	TGTGCCAGCAGTGGGCCGGGGGTCTACGAGCAGTACTTC	CASSGPGVYEQYF
.	TRBJ1-1	TRBV7-8	.	TGTGCCAGCAGCTTAGCGCGGATGCCGGCTGAAGCTTTCTTT	CASSLARMPAEAFF
.	TRBJ2-2	TRBV5-1	TRBD2	TGCGCCAGCAGCTTGTCGGGGGGACGGGACACCGGGGAGCTGTTTTTT	CASSLSGGRDTGELFF
.	TRBJ1-3	TRBV9	TRBD1	TGTGCCAGCAGCGCCAGGGGGAGATCTGGAAACACCATATATTTT	CASSARGRSGNTIYF
.	TRBJ2-1	TRBV19	TRBD2	TGTGCCAGTAGTCGGGCTAGCGGGTCCTACAATGAGCAGTTCTTC	CASSRASGSYNEQFF
.	TRBJ2-7	TRBV7-9	.	TGTGCCAGCAGCTTAACCTCGACGGGGGTAAGGTACGAGCAGTACTTC	CASSLTSTGVRYEQYF
few	TRBJ1-3	TRBV21-1	.	TGTGCCAGCAGCAAAGGGCGGCGGCCCTCTGGAAACACCATATATTTT	CASSKGRRPSGNTIYF
.	TRBJ1-5	TRBV7-8	.	TGTGCCAGCACCATTGACAGGCGTAGTGATTACAATCAGCCCCAGCATTTT	CASTIDRRSDYNQPQHF
.	TRBJ2-7	TRBV19	.	TGTGCCAGTAGTTTCCTTCGGGGCGAGCAGTACTTC	CASSFLRGEQYF
.	TRBJ2-7	TRBV10-3	TRBD1	TGTGCCATCAGGGGGACAGGGGGATACTACGAGCAGTACTTC	CAIRGTGGYYEQYF
.	TRBJ2-3	TRBV29-1	TRBD2	TGCAGCGCCGTAGCGGGATCCGCAGATACGCAGTATTTT	CSAVAGSADTQYF
.	TRBJ2-7	TRBV7-9	.	TGTGCCAGCAGCTTAGTGGGTGAGGTGTCCTACGAGCAGTACTTC	CASSLVGEVSYEQYF
.	TRBJ1-3	TRBV2	.	TGTGCCAGCCGTAGCGACTCTGGAAACACCATATATTTT	CASRSDSGNTIYF
.	TRBJ2-1	TRBV18	TRBD1	TGTGCCAGCTCACCCAGACAGGGCAATGAGCAGTTCTTC	CASSPRQGNEQFF